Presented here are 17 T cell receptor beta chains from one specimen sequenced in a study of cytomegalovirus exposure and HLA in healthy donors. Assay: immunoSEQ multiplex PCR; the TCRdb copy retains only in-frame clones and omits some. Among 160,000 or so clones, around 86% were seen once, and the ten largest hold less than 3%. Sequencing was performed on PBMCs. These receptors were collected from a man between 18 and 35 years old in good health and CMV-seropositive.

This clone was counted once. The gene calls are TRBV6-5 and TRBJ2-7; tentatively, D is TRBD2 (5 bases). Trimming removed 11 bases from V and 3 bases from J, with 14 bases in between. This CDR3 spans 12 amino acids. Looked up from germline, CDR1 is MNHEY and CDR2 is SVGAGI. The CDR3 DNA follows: TGTGCCGCCCGCGGCGGGCACTACGAGCAGTACTTC. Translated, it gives CAARGGHYEQYF.

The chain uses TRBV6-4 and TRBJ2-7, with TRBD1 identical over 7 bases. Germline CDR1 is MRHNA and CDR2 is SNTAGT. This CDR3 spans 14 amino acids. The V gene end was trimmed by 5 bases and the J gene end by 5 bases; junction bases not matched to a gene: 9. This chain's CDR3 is CASSPTGQRHEQYF. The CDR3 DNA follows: TGTGCCAGCAGTCCGACAGGGCAACGACACGAGCAGTACTTC.

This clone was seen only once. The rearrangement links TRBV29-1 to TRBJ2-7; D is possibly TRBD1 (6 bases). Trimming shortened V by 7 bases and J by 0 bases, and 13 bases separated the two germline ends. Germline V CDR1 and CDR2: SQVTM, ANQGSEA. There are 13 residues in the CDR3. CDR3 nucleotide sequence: TGCAGCGCCGCCCACAGGGACTCCTACGAGCAGTACTTC. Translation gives CSAAHRDSYEQYF.

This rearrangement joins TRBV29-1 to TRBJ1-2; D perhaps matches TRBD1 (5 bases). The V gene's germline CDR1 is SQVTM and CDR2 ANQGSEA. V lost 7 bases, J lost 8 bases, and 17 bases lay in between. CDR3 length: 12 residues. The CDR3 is CSGGLLSGGYTF. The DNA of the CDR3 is TGCAGCGGGGGCCTCCTGTCAGGGGGCTACACCTTC.

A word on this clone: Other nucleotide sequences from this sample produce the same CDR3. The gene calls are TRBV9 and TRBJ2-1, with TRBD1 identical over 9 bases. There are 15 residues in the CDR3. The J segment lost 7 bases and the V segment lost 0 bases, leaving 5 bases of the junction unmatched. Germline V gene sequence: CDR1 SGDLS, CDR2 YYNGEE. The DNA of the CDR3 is TGTGCCAGCAGCGTAGAGGGACAGGGTGGAAATGAGCAGTTCTTC. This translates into CASSVEGQGGNEQFF.

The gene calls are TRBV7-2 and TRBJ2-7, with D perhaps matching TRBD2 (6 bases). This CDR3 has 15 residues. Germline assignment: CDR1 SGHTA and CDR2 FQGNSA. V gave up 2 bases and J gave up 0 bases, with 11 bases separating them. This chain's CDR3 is CASSLMGGASYEQYF. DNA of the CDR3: TGTGCCAGCAGCTTAATGGGCGGGGCCTCCTACGAGCAGTACTTC. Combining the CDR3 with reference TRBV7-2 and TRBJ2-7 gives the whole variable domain GAGVSQSPSNKVTEKGKDVELRCDPISGHTALYWYRQSLGQGLEFLIYFQGNSAPDKSGLPSDRFSAERTGGSVSTLTIQRTQQEDSAVYLCASSLMGGASYEQYFGPGTRLTVT.

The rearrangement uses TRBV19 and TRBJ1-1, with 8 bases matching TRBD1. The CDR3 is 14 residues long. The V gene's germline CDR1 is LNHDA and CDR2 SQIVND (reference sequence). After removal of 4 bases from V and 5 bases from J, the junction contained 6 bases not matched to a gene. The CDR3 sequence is CASSTITGGTEAFF. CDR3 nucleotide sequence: TGTGCCAGTAGTACCATCACAGGGGGAACTGAAGCTTTCTTT.

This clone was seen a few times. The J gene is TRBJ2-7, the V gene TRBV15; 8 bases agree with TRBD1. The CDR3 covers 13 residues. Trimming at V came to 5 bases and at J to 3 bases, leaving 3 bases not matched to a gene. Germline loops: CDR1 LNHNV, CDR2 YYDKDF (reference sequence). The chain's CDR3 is CATSAGTGYEQYF. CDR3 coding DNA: TGTGCCACCAGCGCCGGGACAGGCTACGAGCAGTACTTC.

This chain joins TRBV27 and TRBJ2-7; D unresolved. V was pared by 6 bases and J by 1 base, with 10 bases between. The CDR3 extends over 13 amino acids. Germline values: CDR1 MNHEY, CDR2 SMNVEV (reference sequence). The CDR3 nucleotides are TGTGCCAGCAGCCGGAGTTTGTCCTACGAGCAGTACTTC. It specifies CASSRSLSYEQYF.

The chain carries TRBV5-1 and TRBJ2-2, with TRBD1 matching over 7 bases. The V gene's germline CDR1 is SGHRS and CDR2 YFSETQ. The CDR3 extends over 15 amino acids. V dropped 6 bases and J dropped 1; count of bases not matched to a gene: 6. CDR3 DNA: TGCGCCAGCACCCGTACAGGGGAGAACACCGGGGAGCTGTTTTTT. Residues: CASTRTGENTGELFF.

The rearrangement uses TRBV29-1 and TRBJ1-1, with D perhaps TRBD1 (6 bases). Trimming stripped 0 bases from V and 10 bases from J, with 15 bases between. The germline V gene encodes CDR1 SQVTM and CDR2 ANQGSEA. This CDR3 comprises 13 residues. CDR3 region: CSVEDLGQLGAFF. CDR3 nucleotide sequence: TGCAGCGTTGAAGACCTCGGACAGCTCGGAGCTTTCTTT.

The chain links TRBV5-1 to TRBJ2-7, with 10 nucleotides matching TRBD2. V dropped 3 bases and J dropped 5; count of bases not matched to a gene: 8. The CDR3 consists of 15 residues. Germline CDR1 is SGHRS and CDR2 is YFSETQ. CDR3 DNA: TGCGCCAGCAGCTCTTTAGCGGGGGGTGGCCACGAGCAGTACTTC. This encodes CASSSLAGGGHEQYF. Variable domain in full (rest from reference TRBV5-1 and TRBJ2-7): KAGVTQTPRYLIKTRGQQVTLSCSPISGHRSVSWYQQTPGQGLQFLFEYFSETQRNKGNFPGRFSGRQFSNSRSEMNVSTLELGDSALYLCASSSLAGGGHEQYFGPGTRLTVT.

The CDR3, as DNA: TGTGCCATCAGTGAATCGGCTAGCGAATACGAGCAGTACTTC. Residues: CAISESASEYEQYF. The chain uses TRBV10-3 and TRBJ2-7; D is possibly TRBD2 (6 bases). The CDR3 length is 14 residues. Germline-derived CDR1 and CDR2 are ENHRY and SYGVKD. Trimming cost V 3 bases and J 4 bases, with 13 bases left between them.

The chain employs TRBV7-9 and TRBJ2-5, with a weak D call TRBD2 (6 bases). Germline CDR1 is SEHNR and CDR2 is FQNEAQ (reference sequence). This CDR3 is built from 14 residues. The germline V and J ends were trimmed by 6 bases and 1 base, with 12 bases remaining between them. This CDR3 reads CASSRGTFQETQYF. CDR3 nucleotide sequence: TGTGCCAGCAGTCGCGGGACTTTCCAAGAGACCCAGTACTTC.

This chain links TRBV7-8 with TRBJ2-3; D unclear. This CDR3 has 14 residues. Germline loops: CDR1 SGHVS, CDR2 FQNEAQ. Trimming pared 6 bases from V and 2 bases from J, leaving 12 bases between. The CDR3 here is CASRRLDFTDTQYF. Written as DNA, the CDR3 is TGTGCCAGCAGACGCTTAGATTTCACAGATACGCAGTATTTT.

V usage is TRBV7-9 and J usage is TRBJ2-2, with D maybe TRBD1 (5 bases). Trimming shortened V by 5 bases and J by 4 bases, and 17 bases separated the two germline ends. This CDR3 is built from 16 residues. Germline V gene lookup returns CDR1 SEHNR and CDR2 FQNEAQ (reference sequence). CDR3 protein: CASSRIIQVSTGELFF. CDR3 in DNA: TGTGCCAGCAGCCGCATCATACAGGTGTCCACCGGGGAGCTGTTTTTT.

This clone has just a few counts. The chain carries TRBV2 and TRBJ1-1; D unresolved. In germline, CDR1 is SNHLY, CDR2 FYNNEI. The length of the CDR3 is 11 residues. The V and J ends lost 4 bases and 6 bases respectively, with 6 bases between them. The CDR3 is CASSGTSEAFF. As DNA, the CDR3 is TGTGCCAGCAGTGGGACTTCTGAAGCTTTCTTT.